This TCR beta chain was documented in a study of CD8 T cells in Susac syndrome. CDR3 length: 14 amino acids. V lost 5 bases and J lost 4; bases outside the gene matches: 4. Germline lookup yields CDR1 SNHLY and CDR2 FYNNEI. Reverse transcription used about 0.45 to 1 ug RNA and random hexamers. TCRdb redid the calling of the immunoSEQ multiplex PCR reads with MiXCR, one entry per CDR3 protein. The repertoire has approximately 150,000 distinct CDR3 sequences, approximately 95% of them found once; the top ten carry approximately 0.11%. The receptor was derived from a human donor with multiple sclerosis. Material: CD4+ T cells from PBMCs. The V call is TRBV2, the J call TRBJ2-2, with 7 positions matching TRBD1. CDR3 sequence (DNA): TGTGCCAGCAGTCGGACAGGAATCACCGGGGAGCTGTTTTTT. It yields the protein CASSRTGITGELFF.